The entry that follows covers one T cell receptor (beta chain) sequence. The data were taken from a study of blood T cell repertoires in COVID-19. Overall study: T cells, B-cell-depleted T cells, or PBMCs provided the cDNA or gDNA that served as material.

From germline, CDR1 is SQVTM and CDR2 ANQGSEA. The CDR3 covers 13 residues. The trim removed 4 bases at V and 1 base at J, leaving 3 bases unmatched. Here immunoSEQ multiplex PCR was the method, and the copy in TCRdb shows in-frame clones only, minus some. The table lists some 27,000 clones, about 65% of them singletons. The specimen sequenced was peripheral blood. This receptor was identified in a human donor in a cohort sampled during active COVID-19. The chain employs TRBV29-1 and TRBJ2-7, with TRBD1 matching over 8 bases. CDR3 in amino acids: CSVGQGLSYEQYF. The CDR3 nucleotides read TGCAGCGTTGGACAGGGGTTATCCTACGAGCAGTACTTC.